This T cell receptor (beta chain) derives from a study of cytomegalovirus exposure and HLA in healthy donors. The donors were in the approximately 120-subject validation cohort; that cohort was separate from the roughly 660-subject first cohort. General study results and limits: Within the 120 or so validation repertoires, first-cohort TCR clusters tended to co-occur, according to a later analysis. Cytomegalovirus-associated status was assigned to 164 TCR beta chains.

CDR3 length: 15 amino acids. CDR1 and CDR2 (germline): MNHNS, SASEGT. The V gene end was trimmed by 6 bases and the J gene end by 1 base; junction bases not matched to a gene: 9. TCRdb's copy holds only in-frame clones and misses some; the assay was immunoSEQ multiplex PCR. In the table there are some 80,000 clones, 90% to 97% of which are singletons. A word on this clone: Its specificity is unknown.

The chain carries TRBV6-1 and TRBJ2-7; 7 bases match TRBD1. Sequencing used PBMCs. The TCR comes from a man aged 18 to 30 in good health and CMV-seropositive. The CDR3, as DNA: TGTGCCAGCAGCATCGTACAGGGGCTGTCCTACGAGCAGTACTTC. Its protein product is CASSIVQGLSYEQYF.